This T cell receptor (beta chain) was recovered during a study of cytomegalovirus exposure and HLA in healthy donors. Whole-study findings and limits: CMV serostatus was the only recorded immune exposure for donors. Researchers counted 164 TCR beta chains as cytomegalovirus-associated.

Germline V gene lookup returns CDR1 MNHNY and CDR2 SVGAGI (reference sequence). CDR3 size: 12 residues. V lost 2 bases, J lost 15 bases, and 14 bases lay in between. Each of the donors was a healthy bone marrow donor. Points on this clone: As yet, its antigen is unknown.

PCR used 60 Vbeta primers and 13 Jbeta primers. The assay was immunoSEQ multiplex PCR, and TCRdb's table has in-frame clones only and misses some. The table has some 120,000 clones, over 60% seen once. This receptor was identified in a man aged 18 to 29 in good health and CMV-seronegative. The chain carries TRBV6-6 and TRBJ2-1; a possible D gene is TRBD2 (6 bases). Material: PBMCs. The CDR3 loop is CASSYNGGGMFF. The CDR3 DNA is TGTGCCAGCAGTTACAACGGGGGTGGTATGTTCTTC.